Presented here are 25 T cell receptor beta chains from one specimen sequenced in a study of T cells in Graves' hyperthyroidism and ophthalmopathy. Amplified TCR beta CDR3 regions derived from RNA transcripts. A set of HTBI primers served as the primers for a first-round RT-PCR of the TCR CDR3. Each CDR3 protein is one row after TCRdb ran MiXCR on the multiplex PCR reads. The sample holds 600,000 to 650,000 distinct CDR3 sequences, less than 25% seen once. Sequenced: blood. The receptors derive from a man aged 25 to 40 with Graves' ophthalmopathy.

This clonotype was counted many times. The chain carries TRBV28 and TRBJ1-5; 7 nucleotides match TRBD1. The CDR3 has 15 residues. The junction had 6 bases not matched to a gene; V was cut back by 2 bases and J by 5 bases. CDR1 and CDR2 from the germline V gene are MDHEN and SYDVKM. The CDR3, as DNA: TGTGCCAGCAGTTTACTGAGACAGGGAGATCAGCCCCAGCATTTT. Amino acid sequence: CASSLLRQGDQPQHF.

The chain uses TRBV28 and TRBJ2-2, with 11 bases fitting TRBD2. The germline V gene has CDR1 MDHEN and CDR2 SYDVKM. The V gene end was trimmed by 6 bases and the J gene end by 3 bases; junction bases not matched to a gene: 9. This CDR3 contains 17 residues. CDR3 DNA: TGTGCCAGCAGCGGCGGTCCGGGACTAGCGGACACCGGGGAGCTGTTTTTT. Its translation is CASSGGPGLADTGELFF.

This clonotype occurred a few times. The genes are TRBV5-1 and TRBJ2-2; 7 nucleotides match TRBD1. There are 16 residues in the CDR3. CDR1 and CDR2 (germline): SGHRS, YFSETQ. Unmatched junction bases numbered 7, after V lost 0 bases and J lost 5 bases. CDR3 region: CASSLGRTGGTGELFF. CDR3 coding DNA: TGCGCCAGCAGCTTGGGGAGGACAGGCGGGACCGGGGAGCTGTTTTTT.

The sample holds many counts of this clonotype. The genes are TRBV5-1 and TRBJ2-1; the match to TRBD2 covers 9 bases. The germline V gene encodes CDR1 SGHRS and CDR2 YFSETQ. The CDR3 totals 19 residues. J was trimmed by 4 bases and V by 3 bases; bases with no gene match: 17. The CDR3 DNA is TGCGCCAGCAGCTGGGACCCGACTAGCGGAGCAAAGAAGTACAATGAGCAGTTCTTC. Translated: CASSWDPTSGAKKYNEQFF.

The genes are TRBV4-1 and TRBJ2-1; D unresolved. Trimming pared 0 bases from V and 6 bases from J, leaving 6 bases between. The CDR3 sequence is 13 residues long. Per germline, CDR1 MGHRA and CDR2 YSYEKL. The CDR3: CASSQDITNEQFF. Written as DNA, the CDR3 is TGCGCCAGCAGCCAAGACATAACCAATGAGCAGTTCTTC.

V gene TRBV13 combines with J gene TRBJ2-7, with TRBD2 identical over 7 bases. Germline V gene data show CDR1 as PRHDT and CDR2 as FYEKMQ (reference sequence). The junction had 9 bases not matched to a gene; V was cut back by 5 bases and J by 2 bases. There are 15 residues in the CDR3. The chain's CDR3 is CASSRGGEGTYEQYF. In DNA form, the CDR3 reads TGTGCCAGCAGCCGGGGTGGGGAGGGAACCTACGAGCAGTACTTC.

The chain links TRBV20-1 to TRBJ1-1; D is uncertain. The CDR3 is made up of 14 amino acids. Germline lookup yields CDR1 DFQATT and CDR2 SNEGSKA (reference sequence). The V end lost 5 bases, the J end lost 7 bases, and 20 bases lay between the germline ends. CDR3 in DNA: TGCAGTGCTCCTCCGGCCCACACCCGGAGTGAAGCTTTCTTT. It translates to CSAPPAHTRSEAFF.

This clonotype was detected many times. The rearrangement joins TRBV2 to TRBJ1-1, with D perhaps matching TRBD1 (5 bases). The V gene lost 8 bases and the J gene lost 3 bases, with 16 bases spanning the gap. The length of the CDR3 is 14 residues. Germline V gene sequence: CDR1 SNHLY, CDR2 FYNNEI. CDR3 nucleotide sequence: TGTGCCAGCCCAAAAGGGGTGGATGACACTGAAGCTTTCTTT. Translation gives CASPKGVDDTEAFF.

This clonotype was observed many times. This chain uses TRBV12-3 or TRBV12-4 with TRBJ2-3; D is possibly TRBD2 (6 bases). Trimming pared 7 bases from V and 0 bases from J, leaving 11 bases between. There are 14 residues in the CDR3. The CDR3 DNA reads TGTGCCAGCACCCCTAGCGCGAGCACAGATACGCAGTATTTT. Amino acids: CASTPSASTDTQYF.

This clonotype was seen a handful of times. The chain employs TRBV11-2 and TRBJ2-5; tentatively, D is TRBD2 (5 bases). The CDR3 loop spans 15 amino acids. Germline lookup yields CDR1 SGHAT and CDR2 FQNNGV. The V and J ends lost 5 bases and 4 bases respectively, with 17 bases between them. The CDR3 DNA follows: TGTGCCAGCAGCAAAATAGCGAAGCTGGGAGAGACCCAGTACTTC. Translation: CASSKIAKLGETQYF.

At least ten counts were recorded for this clonotype. The chain carries TRBV28 and TRBJ2-7; D assignment may be TRBD1 or TRBD2 (5 bases each). There are 13 residues in the CDR3. CDR1 is MDHEN, CDR2 SYDVKM, per germline. The V end lost 6 bases, the J end lost 6 bases, and 15 bases lay between the germline ends. CDR3 sequence reads: CASRPRDPLEQYF. The CDR3 nucleotides read TGTGCCAGCAGACCCCGGGACCCCCTCGAGCAGTACTTC. The entire variable domain, with the rest obtained from reference TRBV28 and TRBJ2-7, is as follows: DVKVTQSSRYLVKRTGEKVFLECVQDMDHENMFWYRQDPGLGLRLIYFSYDVKMKEKGDIPEGYSVSREKKERFSLILESASTNQTSMYLCASRPRDPLEQYFGPGTRLTVT.

This clonotype was counted ten times or more. The V call is TRBV12-3 or TRBV12-4, the J call TRBJ2-1; the match to TRBD2 covers 9 bases. CDR3 size: 15 residues. V shed 3 bases and J 8 bases; nucleotides not matched to a gene: 8. The chain's CDR3 is CASSFGGRGLDEQFF. The CDR3 DNA reads TGTGCCAGCAGTTTCGGCGGGAGGGGATTGGATGAGCAGTTCTTC.

This clonotype was picked up a small number of times. This chain connects TRBV30 to TRBJ2-1; 10 bases are shared with TRBD2. J gave up 0 bases and V 0 bases, and 5 bases lay outside the gene matches. This CDR3 spans 17 amino acids. CDR1 GTSNPN and CDR2 SVGIG come from the germline V gene (reference sequence). CDR3 DNA sequence: TGTGCCTGGAGTGTACGGCTAGCGGGGGACTCCTACAATGAGCAGTTCTTC. This encodes CAWSVRLAGDSYNEQFF. Together with reference TRBV30 and TRBJ2-1, the CDR3 gives the full variable domain: SQTIHQWPATLVQPVGSPLSLECTVEGTSNPNLYWYRQAAGRGLQLLFYSVGIGQISSEVPQNLSASRPQDRQFILSSKKLLLSDSGFYLCAWSVRLAGDSYNEQFFGPGTRLTVL.

This clonotype was counted ten times or more. The rearrangement uses TRBV3-1 and TRBJ1-5; D remains unclear. This CDR3 has 13 residues. In germline, CDR1 is LGHDT, CDR2 YNNKEL (reference sequence). V lost 0 bases, J lost 9 bases, and 9 bases lay in between. The CDR3 sequence is CASSQDNRGPQHF. CDR3 nucleotides: TGTGCCAGCAGCCAAGATAATCGAGGGCCCCAGCATTTT.

The chain is built from TRBV27 and TRBJ2-1; a possible D gene is TRBD2 (6 bases). The germline gives CDR1 MNHEY, CDR2 SMNVEV (reference sequence). The CDR3 consists of 14 residues. V lost 6 bases and J lost 15, with 24 bases in between. The CDR3: CASSPTSSYTPPFF. The CDR3 nucleotides are TGTGCCAGCAGCCCTACTAGCTCCTACACCCCGCCGTTCTTC.

This clonotype has just a few counts. The chain has TRBV6-2 or TRBV6-3 and TRBJ1-1; a weak D match, TRBD1 (6 bases). Germline CDR1 reads MNHEY; CDR2 reads SVGEGT. CDR3 length: 13 residues. The V and J ends lost 2 bases and 5 bases respectively, with 9 bases between them. CDR3 in amino acids: CASSYGGATEAFF. CDR3 coding DNA: TGTGCCAGCAGTTACGGGGGGGCAACTGAAGCTTTCTTT.

This clonotype showed up just a few times. The rearrangement links TRBV7-9 to TRBJ2-5, with TRBD1 as a possible D gene (5 bases). The CDR3 contains 15 residues. Germline-derived CDR1 and CDR2 are SEHNR and FQNEAQ (reference sequence). Deletions cut 0 bases from V and 2 bases from J, with 10 bases between. In nucleotides, the CDR3 is TGTGCCAGCAGCTTAGCGACAGTCAAGCAAGAGACCCAGTACTTC. As protein: CASSLATVKQETQYF.

In this sample, this clonotype turned up a few times. The chain recombines TRBV15 with TRBJ2-3, with a possible D match to TRBD1 (6 bases). This CDR3 has 17 residues. The germline CDR1 and CDR2 sequences are LNHNV and YYDKDF (reference sequence). V lost 4 bases to trimming and J lost 2 bases, with 19 bases between them. CDR3 region: CATSKKDSRNPTDTQYF. For the CDR3, the DNA is TGTGCCACCAGCAAAAAGGACAGCCGAAACCCCACAGATACGCAGTATTTT. Filled out from reference TRBV15 and TRBJ2-3, the complete variable domain reads DAMVIQNPRYQVTQFGKPVTLSCSQTLNHNVMYWYQQKSSQAPKLLFHYYDKDFNNEADTPDNFQSRRPNTSFCFLDIRSPGLGDTAMYLCATSKKDSRNPTDTQYFGPGTRLTVL.

There are a few counts of this clonotype. This chain links TRBV30 with TRBJ1-5; 8 bases align to TRBD1. This CDR3 is 13 amino acids long. J lost 6 bases, V lost 3 bases, and 4 bases had no gene match. Per the germline V gene, CDR1 is GTSNPN and CDR2 is SVGIG (reference sequence). CDR3 nucleotide sequence: TGTGCCTGGAGCCCAGGGGGCGTTCAGCCCCAGCATTTT. Its translation is CAWSPGGVQPQHF.

This clonotype was detected a few times. J is TRBJ2-1 and V is TRBV2; the D is unclear. Germline loops: CDR1 SNHLY, CDR2 FYNNEI. V lost 4 bases and J lost 3, with 10 bases in between. The CDR3 has 14 residues. The CDR3 nucleotides are TGTGCCAGCAGTGTAGAGGACCTCTACAATGAGCAGTTCTTC. Amino acids: CASSVEDLYNEQFF.

This clonotype appeared many times. The chain is built from TRBV5-1 and TRBJ2-7; 9 bases are a match to TRBD1. CDR3 length: 15 amino acids. V trimming: 3 bases; J trimming: 4 bases; junction bases outside the gene matches: 8. CDR1 is SGHRS, CDR2 YFSETQ, per germline. CDR3 nucleotide sequence: TGCGCCAGCAGCTCTCCGGGACAGGGAATTTACGAGCAGTACTTC. Its protein product is CASSSPGQGIYEQYF.

The chain recombines TRBV20-1 with TRBJ2-7; D remains ambiguous. V was trimmed by 5 bases and J by 4 bases, leaving 18 bases between them. The CDR3 runs 14 residues. Germline V gene lookup returns CDR1 DFQATT and CDR2 SNEGSKA (reference sequence). Here the CDR3 reads CSAQRAKSRYEQYF. For the CDR3, the DNA is TGCAGTGCTCAACGGGCTAAAAGTCGGTACGAGCAGTACTTC.

This sequence joins TRBV15 and TRBJ2-7; D may be TRBD1 or TRBD2 (5 bases each). The CDR3 is 12 amino acids. CDR1 and CDR2 (germline): LNHNV, YYDKDF (reference sequence). Between the trimmed V and J ends, which lost 9 bases and 1 base, there was a span of 10 bases. CDR3 loop: CATGDGSYEQYF. As DNA, the CDR3 is TGTGCCACAGGGGACGGTTCCTACGAGCAGTACTTC.

This clonotype was detected a few times. The V and J genes are TRBV27 and TRBJ2-7; possible D gene TRBD1, 7 bases. The V end was cut by 2 bases, the J end by 7 bases, with 15 bases between. CDR1 is MNHEY and CDR2 is SMNVEV in the germline V gene (reference sequence). The CDR3 covers 14 residues. CDR3 in DNA: TGTGCCAGCAGTTTAAGTTTCCAGGGGGGTGAGCAGTACTTC. Its translation is CASSLSFQGGEQYF.

The chain is built from TRBV29-1 and TRBJ2-3; 8 bases line up with TRBD1. Germline V gives CDR1 SQVTM, CDR2 ANQGSEA. The V gene end was trimmed by 6 bases and the J gene end by 5 bases; junction bases not matched to a gene: 7. The CDR3 loop spans 13 amino acids. CDR3 region: CSVPQGAEDTQYF. CDR3 nucleotides: TGCAGCGTCCCCCAGGGGGCCGAAGATACGCAGTATTTT.